This T cell receptor (beta chain) was retrieved from a study of blood T cell repertoires in COVID-19. Background on the study: COVID-19 samples from acute and convalescent phases originated in the United States, Italy and Spain. T cells, B-cell-depleted T cells, or PBMCs supplied cDNA or gDNA.

Per the authors' pipeline: By means of reference gene primer amplification, nucleated cell counts were estimated. TCRdb's table, derived via immunoSEQ multiplex PCR, lists solely in-frame clones and lacks some. That table gives V, J and clone size, and the DNA gave D and trimming. The table has about 220,000 clones, roughly 82% seen once. The source of this sequence is a woman in her 70s with acute or convalescent COVID-19. Sequencing was carried out using peripheral blood.

The CDR3 nucleotides read TGTGCCAGCAGTCACAGGACTAGCGGGACCTACGAGCAGTACTTC. Its translation: CASSHRTSGTYEQYF. The rearrangement links TRBV3-1 (or the pseudogene TRBV3-2) to TRBJ2-7; 12 nucleotides align to TRBD2. Losses at the gene ends were 6 bases for V and 2 bases for J; bases not matched to a gene: 5. CDR3 length equals 15 residues. CDR1 is LGHDT and CDR2 is YNNKEL in the germline V gene (reference sequence).